This entry features one T cell receptor (beta chain) sequence. Its antigen is unidentified. Clones were read by immunoSEQ multiplex PCR, and TCRdb kept only the in-frame ones, dropping some. Of under 35,000 clones listed, around 84% are singletons. Patients with a history of autoimmune disease or on systemic immunosuppression were excluded. These data belong to a study of OX40 agonist ivuxolimab in advanced cancers. In the study overall: Every 2 weeks, ivuxolimab was infused into the patients intravenously at between 0.01 and 10 mg/kg. Findings of the study overall: Clonal expansion in partial responders at 0.1-3.0 mg/kg ranked among the lowest. The study did not work out the antigen specificity of the expanded peripheral T cells.

With 5 bases clipped from V and 2 bases from J, the junction kept 6 bases outside the gene matches. The germline gives CDR1 SGHTA, CDR2 FQGNSA. The CDR3 covers 14 residues. The J gene is TRBJ2-7, the V gene TRBV7-2, with TRBD1 identical over 7 bases. This clonotype was obtained from an adult with an advanced solid tumor such as melanoma, head and neck, liver or kidney cancer. Material: CD4+ or CD8+ T cells sorted from blood, obtained in a trial of the OX40 agonist ivuxolimab. CDR3 protein: CASSLGQAAYEQYF. In DNA, the CDR3 is TGTGCCAGCAGCCTCGGACAGGCCGCCTACGAGCAGTACTTC.